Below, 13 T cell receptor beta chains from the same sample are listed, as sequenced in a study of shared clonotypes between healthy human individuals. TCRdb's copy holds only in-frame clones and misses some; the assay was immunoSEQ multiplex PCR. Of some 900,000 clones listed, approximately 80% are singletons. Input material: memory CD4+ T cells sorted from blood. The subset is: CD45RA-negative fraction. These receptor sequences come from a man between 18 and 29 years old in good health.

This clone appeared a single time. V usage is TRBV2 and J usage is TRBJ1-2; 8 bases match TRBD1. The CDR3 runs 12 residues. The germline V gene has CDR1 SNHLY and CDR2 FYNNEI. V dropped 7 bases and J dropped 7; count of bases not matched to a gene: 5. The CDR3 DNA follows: TGTGCCAGCACCTCAGGGGGCAGTGGCTACACCTTC. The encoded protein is CASTSGGSGYTF. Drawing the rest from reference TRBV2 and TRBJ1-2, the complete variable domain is EPEVTQTPSHQVTQMGQEVILRCVPISNHLYFYWYRQILGQKVEFLVSFYNNEISEKSEIFDDQFSVERPDGSNFTLKIRSTKLEDSAMYFCASTSGGSGYTFGSGTRLTVV.

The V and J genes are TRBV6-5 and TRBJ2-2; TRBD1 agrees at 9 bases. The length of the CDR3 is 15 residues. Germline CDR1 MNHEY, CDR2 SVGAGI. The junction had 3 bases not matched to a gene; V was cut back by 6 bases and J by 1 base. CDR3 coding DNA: TGTGCCAGCAGGTCGGGACAGGGGAACACCGGGGAGCTGTTTTTT. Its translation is CASRSGQGNTGELFF.

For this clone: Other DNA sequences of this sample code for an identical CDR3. This CDR3 reads CASSQGASGRANEQFF. CDR3 DNA sequence: TGCGCCAGCAGCCAAGGTGCTAGCGGGAGGGCCAATGAGCAGTTCTTC. The rearrangement uses TRBV4-3 and TRBJ2-1; TRBD2 agrees at 12 bases. The ends lost 1 base at V and 6 bases at J; junction bases unmatched: 4. Per the germline V gene, CDR1 is LGHNA and CDR2 is YSLEER. This CDR3 has 16 amino acids.

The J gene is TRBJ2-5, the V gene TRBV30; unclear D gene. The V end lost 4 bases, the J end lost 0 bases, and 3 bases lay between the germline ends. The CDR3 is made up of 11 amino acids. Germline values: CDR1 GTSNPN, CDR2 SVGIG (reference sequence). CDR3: CAWTNQETQYF. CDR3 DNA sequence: TGTGCCTGGACTAACCAAGAGACCCAGTACTTC.

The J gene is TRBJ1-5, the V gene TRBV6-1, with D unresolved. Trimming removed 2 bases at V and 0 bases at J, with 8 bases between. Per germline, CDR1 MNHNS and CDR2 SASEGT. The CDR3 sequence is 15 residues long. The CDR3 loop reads CASSEYYGSNQPQHF. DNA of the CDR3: TGTGCCAGCAGTGAATACTACGGTAGCAATCAGCCCCAGCATTTT.

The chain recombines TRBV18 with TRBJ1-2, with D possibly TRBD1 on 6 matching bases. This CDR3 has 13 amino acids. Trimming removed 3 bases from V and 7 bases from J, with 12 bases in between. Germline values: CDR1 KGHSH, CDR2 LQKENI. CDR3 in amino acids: CASSPRDTTGYTF. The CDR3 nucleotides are TGTGCCAGCTCACCCCGGGACACGACTGGCTACACCTTC. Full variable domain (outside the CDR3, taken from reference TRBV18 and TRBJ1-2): NAGVMQNPRHLVRRRGQEARLRCSPMKGHSHVYWYRQLPEEGLKFMVYLQKENIIDESGMPKERFSAEFPKEGPSILRIQQVVRGDSAAYFCASSPRDTTGYTFGSGTRLTVV.

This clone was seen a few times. The CDR3 DNA is TGTGCCAGCAGCTTATATTTCCCCCTCGGCGGGGAGCTGTTTTTT. It translates to CASSLYFPLGGELFF. This chain uses TRBV11-2 with TRBJ2-2; no definite D call. The germline CDR1 and CDR2 sequences are SGHAT and FQNNGV. V was shortened by 2 bases and J by 7 bases, with 14 bases between the two germline ends. The CDR3 totals 15 residues.

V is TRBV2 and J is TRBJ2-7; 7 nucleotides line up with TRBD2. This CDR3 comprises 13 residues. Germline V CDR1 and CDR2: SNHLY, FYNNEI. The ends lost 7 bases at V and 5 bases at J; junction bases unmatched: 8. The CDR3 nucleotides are TGTGCCAGCATGCGGGGGAGGTTTGACGAGCAGTACTTC. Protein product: CASMRGRFDEQYF.

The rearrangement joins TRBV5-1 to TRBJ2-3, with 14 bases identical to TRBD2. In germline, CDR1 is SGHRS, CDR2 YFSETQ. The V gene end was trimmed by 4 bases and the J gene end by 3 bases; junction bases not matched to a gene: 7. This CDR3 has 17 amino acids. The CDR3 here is CASSGLAGGPLTDTQYF. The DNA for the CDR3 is TGCGCCAGCAGCGGACTAGCGGGAGGCCCTTTAACAGATACGCAGTATTTT.

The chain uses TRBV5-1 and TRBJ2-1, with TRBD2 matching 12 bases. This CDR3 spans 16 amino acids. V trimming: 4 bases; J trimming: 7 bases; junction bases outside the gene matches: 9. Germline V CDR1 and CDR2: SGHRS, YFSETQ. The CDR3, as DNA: TGCGCCAGCAGCCCTGAATCTACTAGCGGGAGGAATGAGCAGTTCTTC. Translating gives CASSPESTSGRNEQFF.

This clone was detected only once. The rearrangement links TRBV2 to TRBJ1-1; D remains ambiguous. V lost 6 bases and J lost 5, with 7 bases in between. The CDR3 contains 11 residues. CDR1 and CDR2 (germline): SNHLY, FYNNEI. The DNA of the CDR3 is TGTGCCAGCAGGTATAGAACTGAAGCTTTCTTT. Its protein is CASRYRTEAFF.

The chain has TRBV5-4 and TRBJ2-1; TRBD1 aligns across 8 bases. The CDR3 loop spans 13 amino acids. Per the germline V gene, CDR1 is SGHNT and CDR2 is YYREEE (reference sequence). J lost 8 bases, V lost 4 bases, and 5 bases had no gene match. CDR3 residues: CASSTQGVHEQFF. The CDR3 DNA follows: TGTGCCAGCAGCACACAGGGGGTCCATGAGCAGTTCTTC.

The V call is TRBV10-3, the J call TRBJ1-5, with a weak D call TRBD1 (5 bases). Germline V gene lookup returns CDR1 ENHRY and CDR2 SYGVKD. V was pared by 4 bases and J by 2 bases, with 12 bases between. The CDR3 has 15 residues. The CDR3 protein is CAISGRGEGNQPQHF. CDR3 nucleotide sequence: TGTGCCATCAGTGGTCGGGGGGAGGGCAATCAGCCCCAGCATTTT.